These 18 T cell receptor beta chains share one sample of origin, sequenced in a study of T-cell memory formation after mild COVID-19. TCRdb reprocessed the 5' RACE reads with MiXCR, giving one entry per CDR3 protein. Of 400,000 to 500,000 distinct CDR3 sequences in the sample, about 20% were seen once. The sequencing input was PBMCs or a T cell subset sorted from them (not recorded which). These receptors were taken from an adult woman who had mild COVID-19 (a few samples of this study predate the infection). Cell type and time point are not known.

This clonotype has ten or more counts. The V call is TRBV12-5, the J call TRBJ1-1, with a possible D match to TRBD1 (6 bases). CDR3 size: 20 residues. The V gene lost 3 bases and the J gene lost 1 base, with 27 bases spanning the gap. Looked up from germline, CDR1 is LGHNT and CDR2 is FRNRAP. CDR3 DNA: TGTGCTAGTGGTTTCGCGAATTCCGGGGGGCGTTTTGTAGCGAACACTGAAGCTTTCTTT. Translation: CASGFANSGGRFVANTEAFF. Using reference TRBV12-5 and TRBJ1-1 for the parts outside the CDR3, the full variable domain is DARVTQTPRHKVTEMGQEVTMRCQPILGHNTVFWYRQTMMQGLELLAYFRNRAPLDDSGMPKDRFSAEMPDATLATLKIQPSEPRDSAVYFCASGFANSGGRFVANTEAFFGQGTRLTVV.

This clonotype was seen just once. The chain combines TRBV20-1 with TRBJ2-7; 8 bases line up with TRBD1. Germline CDR1 reads DFQATT; CDR2 reads SNEGSKA (reference sequence). The trim removed 6 bases at V and 4 bases at J, leaving 14 bases unmatched. The CDR3 length is 15 residues. The CDR3 sequence is CSARDRQGTQYEQYF. For the CDR3, the DNA is TGCAGTGCCCGAGACCGACAGGGGACTCAATACGAGCAGTACTTC.

This clonotype occurred once. The chain carries TRBV11-2 and TRBJ2-1; D possibly corresponds to TRBD2 (6 bases). CDR3 length equals 16 residues. The ends were cut back, 0 bases at V and 7 bases at J, with 16 bases in the middle. The germline V gene encodes CDR1 SGHAT and CDR2 FQNNGV. CDR3 bases: TGTGCCAGCAGCTTAGATATGGGGGGATTATTAAATGAGCAGTTCTTC. It is translated as CASSLDMGGLLNEQFF.

This chain joins TRBV7-2 and TRBJ2-7; 10 bases line up with TRBD1. Germline-derived CDR1 and CDR2 are SGHTA and FQGNSA. The length of the CDR3 is 19 residues. Unmatched junction bases numbered 16, after V lost 5 bases and J lost 0 bases. In DNA form, the CDR3 reads TGTGCCAGCAGCCCCCGACAGGGGGCGGGGGAAATGAGCTCCTACGAGCAGTACTTC. This sequence encodes CASSPRQGAGEMSSYEQYF.

This chain uses TRBV20-1 with TRBJ2-5; D could derive from TRBD1 or TRBD2 (5 bases each). This CDR3 is 14 amino acids long. The ends were cut back, 0 bases at V and 7 bases at J, with 15 bases in the middle. In germline, CDR1 is DFQATT, CDR2 SNEGSKA (reference sequence). For the CDR3, the DNA is TGCAGTGCTAGAGATGTAGGGACCCCGGGGACCCAGTACTTC. Translated: CSARDVGTPGTQYF.

The chain uses TRBV5-1 and TRBJ1-4; D call uncertain. This CDR3 spans 13 amino acids. The germline V and J ends were trimmed by 4 bases and 8 bases, with 12 bases remaining between them. Looked up from germline, CDR1 is SGHRS and CDR2 is YFSETQ. For the CDR3, the DNA is TGCGCCAGCAGCCTCGGTCCCTTGGAAAAACTGTTTTTT. Its protein is CASSLGPLEKLFF.

This chain uses TRBV5-1 with TRBJ2-3, with 15 bases matching TRBD2. From germline, CDR1 is SGHRS and CDR2 YFSETQ. This CDR3 contains 18 residues. J lost 5 bases, V lost 4 bases, and 11 bases had no gene match. DNA of the CDR3: TGCGCCAGCAGCCCAGGACTAGCGGGGGGGAAGAGCGGAGATACGCAGTATTTT. As protein: CASSPGLAGGKSGDTQYF. The full variable domain, rest sourced from reference TRBV5-1 and TRBJ2-3, is KAGVTQTPRYLIKTRGQQVTLSCSPISGHRSVSWYQQTPGQGLQFLFEYFSETQRNKGNFPGRFSGRQFSNSRSEMNVSTLELGDSALYLCASSPGLAGGKSGDTQYFGPGTRLTVL.

The chain has TRBV5-1 and TRBJ2-1, with D perhaps matching TRBD2 (6 bases). The germline V gene has CDR1 SGHRS and CDR2 YFSETQ. The CDR3 contains 15 residues. V was shortened by 0 bases and J by 6 bases, with 13 bases between the two germline ends. The CDR3 sequence is CASSLGAGNTNEQFF. CDR3 bases: TGCGCCAGCAGCTTGGGGGCGGGAAACACCAATGAGCAGTTCTTC.

There are a few counts of this clonotype. The J gene is TRBJ1-4, the V gene TRBV5-1, with a possible D match to TRBD1 (5 bases). The length of the CDR3 is 14 residues. Germline V lookup: CDR1 SGHRS, CDR2 YFSETQ. V was cut by 2 bases and J by 5 bases, with 10 bases left in between. The CDR3 loop is CASSFGGDNEKLFF. The CDR3 DNA reads TGCGCCAGCAGCTTCGGAGGGGACAATGAAAAACTGTTTTTT.

The rearrangement joins TRBV20-1 to TRBJ2-4; no reliable D call. Germline loops: CDR1 DFQATT, CDR2 SNEGSKA (reference sequence). The CDR3 is made up of 14 amino acids. V dropped 6 bases and J dropped 0 bases, with 12 bases sitting between them. CDR3: CSAHPTRAKNIQYF. As DNA, the CDR3 is TGCAGTGCCCATCCCACTCGAGCCAAAAACATTCAGTACTTC.

The genes are TRBV11-2 and TRBJ1-2; D may be TRBD1 (6 bases). This CDR3 is 16 amino acids long. V lost 5 bases and J lost 5, with 21 bases in between. Per germline, CDR1 SGHAT and CDR2 FQNNGV. The CDR3 bases are TGTGCCAGCAGCCGGGACGCGGCAGGGGCGCCTTATGGCTACACCTTC. It translates to CASSRDAAGAPYGYTF.

The V call is TRBV10-3, the J call TRBJ2-7; 7 bases match TRBD1. CDR1 and CDR2 from the germline V gene are ENHRY and SYGVKD. The CDR3 has 13 residues. The CDR3 region has the DNA TGTGCTTCCAAGGGGGCAGCATCCTACGAGCAGTACTTC. Its translation is CASKGAASYEQYF.

This chain joins TRBV5-1 and TRBJ2-3; TRBD2 matches at 10 bases. The CDR3 covers 15 residues. The germline V gene has CDR1 SGHRS and CDR2 YFSETQ. The DNA for the CDR3 is TGCACAAACACCGGGACTAGCGTCTCCACAGATACGCAGTATTTT. This encodes CTNTGTSVSTDTQYF.

The chain combines TRBV4-3 with TRBJ2-7, with TRBD2 matching over 14 bases. With V trimmed by 0 bases and J by 7 bases, 5 bases remained unmatched. Looked up from germline, CDR1 is LGHNA and CDR2 is YSLEER. The CDR3 is made up of 16 amino acids. The CDR3 loop is CASSQDRGLAGEEQYF. In DNA form, the CDR3 reads TGCGCCAGCAGCCAAGATCGGGGACTAGCGGGAGAAGAGCAGTACTTC.

This clonotype was counted a few times. V usage is TRBV3-1 and J usage is TRBJ1-6; 7 nucleotides line up with TRBD1. The CDR3 covers 16 residues. The V segment lost 4 bases and the J segment 0 bases; nucleotides outside the gene matches: 3. The germline gives CDR1 LGHDT, CDR2 YNNKEL (reference sequence). The CDR3, as DNA: TGTGCCAGCAGCCCCAGGGGGAGCTCCTATAATTCACCCCTCCACTTT. This sequence encodes CASSPRGSSYNSPLHF.

This clonotype was recorded a few times. This sequence joins TRBV11-2 and TRBJ1-3; D might be TRBD1 (6 bases). CDR3 length: 21 amino acids. Per germline, CDR1 SGHAT and CDR2 FQNNGV. V was trimmed by 3 bases and J by 2 bases, leaving 29 bases between them. This chain's CDR3 is CASSFDVFGGRGGSPGNTIYF. The CDR3, as DNA: TGTGCCAGCAGCTTCGATGTCTTTGGGGGTAGAGGGGGGTCGCCTGGAAACACCATATATTTT.

The chain joins TRBV29-1 to TRBJ2-5; D possibly uses TRBD1 or TRBD2 (5 bases each). The CDR3 extends over 13 amino acids. Trimming took off 7 bases at V and 0 bases at J, with 12 bases between the two ends. Germline assignment: CDR1 SQVTM and CDR2 ANQGSEA. The CDR3 reads CSARGVYQETQYF. The CDR3 DNA sequence: TGCAGCGCCAGAGGGGTTTACCAAGAGACCCAGTACTTC.

The gene calls are TRBV7-6 and TRBJ2-1; 9 bases fit TRBD2. Germline CDR1 is SGHVS and CDR2 is FNYEAQ. V lost 7 bases and J lost 7; bases outside the gene matches: 14. This CDR3 region has 16 residues. The CDR3: CASTQGPSGVDNEQFF. CDR3 nucleotides: TGTGCCAGCACCCAGGGGCCTAGCGGGGTAGATAATGAGCAGTTCTTC.